The 4 T cell receptor beta chains listed next were all sequenced from one sample in a study of blood T cells in healthy people across ages. Sample-barcoded 5' priming and a J-beta primer mix drove a second PCR of about 6 to 11 cycles. From the 5' RACE reads, TCRdb called clonotypes with MiXCR, one entry per CDR3 protein. Of hundreds of thousands of distinct CDR3 sequences listed, approximately 22% are singletons. The sequenced material came from blood. The receptors stem from a man aged 65 to 79 in good health.

This clonotype came up a few times. The final CDR3 position lacks the conserved phenylalanine or tryptophan, pointing to a likely read error. The chain links TRBV7-9 to TRBJ2-5; weak D call: TRBD2 (5 bases). The CDR3 has 14 residues. The germline CDR1 and CDR2 sequences are SEHNR and FQNEAQ (reference sequence). V gave up 1 base and J gave up 11 bases, with 17 bases separating them. The CDR3 bases are TGTGCCAGCAGCTTAGTTTCAACCAGTGGGGAGCAGTACGTC. Translation: CASSLVSTSGEQYV.

Only a few counts were recorded for this clonotype. The genes are TRBV7-8 and TRBJ2-5; 10 bases are a match to TRBD2. With the DNA end fitting TRBJ2-7 better, the J assignment may be wrong. Per the germline V gene, CDR1 is SGHVS and CDR2 is FQNEAQ. The CDR3 is 15 residues long. CDR3 in DNA: TGTGCCAGCAGCCCCGGGACTAGCGTTTCCTACGAGCAGTACGTC. It specifies CASSPGTSVSYEQYV.

At least ten counts were recorded for this clonotype. The V gene is TRBV30, the J gene TRBJ1-5; 8 bases fit TRBD1. Germline-derived CDR1 and CDR2 are GTSNPN and SVGIG (reference sequence). The CDR3 consists of 15 residues. J gave up 7 bases and V 2 bases, and 10 bases lay outside the gene matches. CDR3 nucleotide sequence: TGTGCCTGGAGTTTTAGGACAGGGTTTCAACAGCCCCAGCATTTT. Protein sequence: CAWSFRTGFQQPQHF.

This chain links TRBV7-2 with TRBJ2-1; 10 bases fit TRBD2. V was pared by 5 bases and J by 7 bases, with 8 bases of the junction left unmatched. Germline CDR1 SGHTA, CDR2 FQGNSA. CDR3 size: 15 residues. CDR3 in amino acids: CASSHSSGRVNEQFF. CDR3 nucleotide sequence: TGTGCCAGCAGCCACTCTAGCGGGAGAGTTAATGAGCAGTTCTTC.